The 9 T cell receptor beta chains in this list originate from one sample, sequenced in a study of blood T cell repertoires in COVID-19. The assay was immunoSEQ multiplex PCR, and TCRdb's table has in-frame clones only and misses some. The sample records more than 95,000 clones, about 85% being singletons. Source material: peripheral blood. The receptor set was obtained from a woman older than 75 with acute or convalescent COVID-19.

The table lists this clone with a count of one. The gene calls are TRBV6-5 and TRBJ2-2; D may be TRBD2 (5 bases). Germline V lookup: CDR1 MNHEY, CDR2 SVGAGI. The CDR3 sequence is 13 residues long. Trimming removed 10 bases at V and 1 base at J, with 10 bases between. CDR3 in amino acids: CATARGNTGELFF. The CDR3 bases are TGTGCCACCGCCCGGGGGAACACCGGGGAGCTGTTTTTT.

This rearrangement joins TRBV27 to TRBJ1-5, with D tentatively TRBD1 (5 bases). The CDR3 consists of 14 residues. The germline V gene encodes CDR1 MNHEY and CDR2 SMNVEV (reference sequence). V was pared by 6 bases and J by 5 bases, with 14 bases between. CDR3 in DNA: TGTGCCAGCAGCCGTAACAGGTGGGATCAGCCCCAGCATTTT. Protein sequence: CASSRNRWDQPQHF.

The CDR3 coding sequence is TGTGCCAGCAGCGACCCAGGGGCGACCTATGGCTACACCTTC. Its translation: CASSDPGATYGYTF. The chain combines TRBV7-9 with TRBJ1-2; tentatively, D is TRBD1 (6 bases). Germline V gene sequence: CDR1 SEHNR, CDR2 FQNEAQ (reference sequence). Deletions cut 5 bases from V and 4 bases from J, with 14 bases between. The CDR3 runs 14 residues.

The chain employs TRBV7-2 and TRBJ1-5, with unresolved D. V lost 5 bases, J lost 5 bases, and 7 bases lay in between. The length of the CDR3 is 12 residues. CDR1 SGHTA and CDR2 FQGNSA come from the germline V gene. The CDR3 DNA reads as TGTGCCAGCAGCCAGAGGGATCAGCCCCAGCATTTT. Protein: CASSQRDQPQHF. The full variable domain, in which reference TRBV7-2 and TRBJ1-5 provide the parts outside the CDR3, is GAGVSQSPSNKVTEKGKDVELRCDPISGHTALYWYRQSLGQGLEFLIYFQGNSAPDKSGLPSDRFSAERTGGSVSTLTIQRTQQEDSAVYLCASSQRDQPQHFGDGTRLSIL.

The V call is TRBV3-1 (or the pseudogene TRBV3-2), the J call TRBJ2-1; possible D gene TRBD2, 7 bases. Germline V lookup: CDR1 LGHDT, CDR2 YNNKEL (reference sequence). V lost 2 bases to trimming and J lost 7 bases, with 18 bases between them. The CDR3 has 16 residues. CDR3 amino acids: CASSQRGSGASNEQFF. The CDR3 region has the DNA TGTGCCAGCAGCCAAAGGGGGAGCGGGGCTTCAAATGAGCAGTTCTTC.

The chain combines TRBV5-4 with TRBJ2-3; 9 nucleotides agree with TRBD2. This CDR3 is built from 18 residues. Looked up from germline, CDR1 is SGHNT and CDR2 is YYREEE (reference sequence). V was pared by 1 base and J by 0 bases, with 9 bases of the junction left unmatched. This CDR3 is CASSLSVSSGGSTDTQYF. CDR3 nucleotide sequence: TGTGCCAGCAGCTTGTCTGTTTCGAGCGGGGGGAGCACAGATACGCAGTATTTT.

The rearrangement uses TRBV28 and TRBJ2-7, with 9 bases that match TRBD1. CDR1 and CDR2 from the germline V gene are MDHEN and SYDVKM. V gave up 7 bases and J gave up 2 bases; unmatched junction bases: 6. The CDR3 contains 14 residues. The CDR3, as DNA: TGTGCCAGCATAGGACAGGGGACAACCTACGAGCAGTACGTC. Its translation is CASIGQGTTYEQYV.

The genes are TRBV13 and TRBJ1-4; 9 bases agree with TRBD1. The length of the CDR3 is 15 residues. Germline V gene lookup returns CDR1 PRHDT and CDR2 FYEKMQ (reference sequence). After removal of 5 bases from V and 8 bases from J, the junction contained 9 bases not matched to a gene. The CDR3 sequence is CASSKVDRGEEKLFF. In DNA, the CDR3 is TGTGCCAGCAGCAAGGTGGACAGGGGTGAGGAAAAACTGTTTTTT.

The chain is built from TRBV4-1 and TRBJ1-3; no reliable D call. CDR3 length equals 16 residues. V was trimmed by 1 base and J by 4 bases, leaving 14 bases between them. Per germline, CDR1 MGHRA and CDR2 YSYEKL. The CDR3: CASSQAGIWAGNTIYF. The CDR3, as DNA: TGCGCCAGCAGCCAAGCCGGAATCTGGGCCGGAAACACCATATATTTT.